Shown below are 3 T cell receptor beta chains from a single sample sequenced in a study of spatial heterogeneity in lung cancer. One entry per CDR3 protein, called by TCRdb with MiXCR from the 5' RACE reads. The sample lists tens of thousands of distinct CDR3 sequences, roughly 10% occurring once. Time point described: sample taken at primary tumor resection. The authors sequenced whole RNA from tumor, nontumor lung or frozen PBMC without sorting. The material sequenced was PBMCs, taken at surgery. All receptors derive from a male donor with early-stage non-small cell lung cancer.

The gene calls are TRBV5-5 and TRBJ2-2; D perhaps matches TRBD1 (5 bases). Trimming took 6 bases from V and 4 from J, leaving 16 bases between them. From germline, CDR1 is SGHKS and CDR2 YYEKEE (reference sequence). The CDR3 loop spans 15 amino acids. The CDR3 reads CASTGRQGFTGELFF. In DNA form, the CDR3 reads TGTGCCAGCACCGGGCGGCAGGGTTTCACCGGGGAGCTGTTTTTT.

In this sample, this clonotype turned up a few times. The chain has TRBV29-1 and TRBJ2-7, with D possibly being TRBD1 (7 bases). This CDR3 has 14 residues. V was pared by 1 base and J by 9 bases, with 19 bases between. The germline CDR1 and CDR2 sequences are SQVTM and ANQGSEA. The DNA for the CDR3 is TGCAGCGTTGAAGGTAACCAGGGGGGCCCAATGCAGTACTTC. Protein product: CSVEGNQGGPMQYF.

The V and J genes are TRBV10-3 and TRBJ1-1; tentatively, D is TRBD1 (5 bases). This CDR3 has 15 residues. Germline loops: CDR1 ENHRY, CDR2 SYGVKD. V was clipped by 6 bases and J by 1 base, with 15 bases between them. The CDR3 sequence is CAIRRTTIPNTEAFF. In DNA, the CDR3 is TGTGCCATCAGAAGGACAACGATTCCGAACACTGAAGCTTTCTTT.